Listed below are T cell receptor beta chains from one sample, sequenced in a study of glioma-infiltrating T cells after dendritic cell vaccination. TCRdb's table, derived via immunoSEQ multiplex PCR, lists solely in-frame clones and lacks some. The sample includes 80,000 to 100,000 clones, around 80% of them seen just once. Sequenced here: blood, sampled after dendritic cell vaccination. The receptors come from a human donor with glioblastoma. CDR3s include the opening cysteine and the closing phenylalanine or tryptophan. The D gene is left open where the match is weak. Clone size is stated in some rows and not others, as once, few, many or a class when expanded.

size | D | J | V | DNA | CDR3
. | TRBD2 | TRBJ2-7 | TRBV7-8 | TGTGCCAGCAGGGCTATCCTAGGACTAGCGGGGGTTAACAACGAGCAGTACTTC | CASRAILGLAGVNNEQYF
few | . | TRBJ1-2 | TRBV16 | TGTGCCAGCAGCCAATCGGGGGGTGATGGTAATGGCTACACCTTC | CASSQSGGDGNGYTF
. | . | TRBJ1-1 | TRBV7-9 | TGTGCCAGCAGCCCGGACAGTATGAACACTGAAGCTTTCTTT | CASSPDSMNTEAFF
once | TRBD1 | TRBJ2-7 | TRBV5-1 | TGCGCCAGCAATAGGGACAGGATGGGGACCTACGAGCAGTACTTC | CASNRDRMGTYEQYF
. | . | TRBJ1-1 | TRBV6-5 | TGTGCCAGCAGTCCGGGGTTCGGCACTGAAGCTTTCTTT | CASSPGFGTEAFF
. | . | TRBJ2-5 | TRBV11-1 | TGTGCCAGCAGCTGGACTACTAAAGAGACCCAGTACTTC | CASSWTTKETQYF
. | TRBD1 | TRBJ1-3 | TRBV25-1 | TGTGCCAGCCGGGACAGGGGGCCAGGAAACACCATATATTTT | CASRDRGPGNTIYF
. | TRBD1 | TRBJ1-2 | TRBV6-5 | TGTGCCAGCAGTTGGGACAGAGAACCCCTTTTTTTTGGCTACACCTTC | CASSWDREPLFFGYTF
. | . | TRBJ1-6 | TRBV10-3 | TGTGCCATCAAGGAGGGATTGGGTAATTCACCCCTCCACTTT | CAIKEGLGNSPLHF
once | . | TRBJ2-1 | TRBV7-7 | TGTGCTAGCAGCTTACGGGGGGCTAGCCAGGACGATGAGCAGTTCTTC | CASSLRGASQDDEQFF
. | . | TRBJ1-1 | TRBV4-1 | TGCGCCAGCAGCCAAGATATAACAGGGCACACTGAAGCTTTCTTT | CASSQDITGHTEAFF
. | TRBD1 | TRBJ2-5 | TRBV7-7 | TGTGCTAGCAGCTTAGCGGACAGGGTGGGAGAGACCCAGTACTTC | CASSLADRVGETQYF
. | TRBD1 | TRBJ1-2 | TRBV7-9 | TGTGCCAGCAGCCCGGGGACAGGGTCCGATGGCTACACCTTC | CASSPGTGSDGYTF
. | . | TRBJ1-1 | TRBV29-1 | TGCAGCGTTGGGGGACATGGGAACACTGAAGCTTTCTTT | CSVGGHGNTEAFF
. | TRBD1 | TRBJ2-7 | TRBV7-2 | TGTGCCAGCAGCTTAGGGGGACAGGGGGGTTACGAGCAGTACTTC | CASSLGGQGGYEQYF
. | . | TRBJ1-4 | TRBV2 | TGTGCCAGCGCCTATGGGGCCATTCCGAATGAAAAACTGTTTTTT | CASAYGAIPNEKLFF
. | TRBD2 | TRBJ2-2 | TRBV19 | TGTGCCAGTAGTGAGCTAGCGGGAGGGCGCGGCACCGGGGAGCTGTTTTTT | CASSELAGGRGTGELFF
. | TRBD2 | TRBJ2-3 | TRBV19 | TGTGCCAGTAGTTCCCTAGCGGGAGTGGCAGATACGCAGTATTTT | CASSSLAGVADTQYF
. | . | TRBJ2-7 | TRBV4-2 | TGTGCCAGCAGCCAAGATCGTCTAGCTCCCGAGCAGTACTTC | CASSQDRLAPEQYF
. | TRBD1 | TRBJ1-2 | TRBV6-5 | TGTGCCAGCAGTGAACAGGGGTCCTATGGCTACACCTTC | CASSEQGSYGYTF
few | TRBD1 | TRBJ2-5 | TRBV5-6 | TGTGCCAGCAGCCCTGATCGGACAGGGGGCCAAGAGACCCAGTACTTC | CASSPDRTGGQETQYF
. | TRBD1 | TRBJ1-6 | TRBV19 | TGTGCCAGTAGTATTTCTCGGGACAGGGATTTAACCTCCTATAATTCACCCCTCCACTTT | CASSISRDRDLTSYNSPLHF
. | . | TRBJ2-1 | TRBV12-2 | TGTGCAAGTCCTCGGACTCAGACGGAGCCGAGTGAGCAGTTCTTC | CASPRTQTEPSEQFF
. | . | TRBJ1-1 | TRBV7-9 | TGTGCCAGCAGCTTAGAGGTACGGGGGACTGAAGCTTTCTTT | CASSLEVRGTEAFF
. | . | TRBJ1-1 | TRBV19 | TGTGCCACGGCGGGCTTCGAAGCTTTCTTT | CATAGFEAFF
. | . | TRBJ1-1 | TRBV5-1 | TGCGCCAGCGCCCAGACCGACAGCTACATGAACACTGAAGCTTTCTTT | CASAQTDSYMNTEAFF
. | TRBD1 | TRBJ1-1 | TRBV4-1 | TGCGCCAGCAGCCAAAGGACAGGGAGGACTGAAGCTTTCTTT | CASSQRTGRTEAFF
. | . | TRBJ2-5 | TRBV2 | TGTGCCAGCAGTGAAGCGAGGCAGGGGGAGACCCAGTACTTC | CASSEARQGETQYF
. | . | TRBJ1-1 | TRBV30 | TGTGCCTGGAAACCGGGGACTGACTACACTGAAGCTTTCTTT | CAWKPGTDYTEAFF
. | TRBD1 | TRBJ2-3 | TRBV2 | TGTGCCAGCAGGGGCTGGACAGGGCATAGCACAGATACGCAGTATTTT | CASRGWTGHSTDTQYF
few | . | TRBJ1-3 | TRBV28 | TGTGCCAGCAGCCTGGGAGGGAACACCATATATTTT | CASSLGGNTIYF
. | TRBD2 | TRBJ2-7 | TRBV7-3 | TGTGCCAGCAGCTTAAATGGGGGAGGGATCTACGAGCAGTACTTC | CASSLNGGGIYEQYF
few | TRBD1 | TRBJ1-1 | TRBV5-1 | TGCGCCAGCAGCTTGTGGGGACAGGGTGGCACTGAAGCTTTCTTT | CASSLWGQGGTEAFF
. | TRBD1 | TRBJ2-2 | TRBV28 | TGTGCCAGCAGTAGGGGGCAGAACACCGGGGAGCTGTTTTTT | CASSRGQNTGELFF
. | TRBD2 | TRBJ2-7 | TRBV27 | TGTGCCAGCAGTCCTTATTTAGCGGGAGGGTCCTACGAGCAGTACTTC | CASSPYLAGGSYEQYF
. | TRBD2 | TRBJ2-7 | TRBV7-9 | TGTGCCAGCAGCTTGGTAGCGGGGGGGACCTACGAGCAGTACTTC | CASSLVAGGTYEQYF
few | . | TRBJ1-6 | TRBV2 | TGTGCCAGCACCCCCCGAGCTAATTCACCCCTCCACTTT | CASTPRANSPLHF
. | . | TRBJ2-6 | TRBV6-5 | TGTGCCACCTCGGGATGGGGGGCTGGGGCCAACGTCCTGACTTTC | CATSGWGAGANVLTF
few | . | TRBJ2-7 | TRBV6-1 | TGTGCCAGCAGTGAAGCGCTTGGGAGGCGGGAGCAGTACTTC | CASSEALGRREQYF
. | . | TRBJ1-1 | TRBV7-9 | TGTGCCAGCAGCCGACTTGTAGCAGAGAGCGTAGCTTTCTTT | CASSRLVAESVAFF
. | . | TRBJ1-4 | TRBV18 | TGTGCCAGCTCACCGACAGGAGTTAATGAAAAACTGTTTTTT | CASSPTGVNEKLFF
. | TRBD1 | TRBJ1-1 | TRBV19 | TGTGCCAGTAGTTTACAGGGGTGGACTGGGACCGGCCCGAACACTGAAGCTTTCTTT | CASSLQGWTGTGPNTEAFF
. | TRBD1 | TRBJ1-1 | TRBV7-3 | TGTGCCAGCAGCCCAGGGGGAAACACTGAAGCTTTCTTT | CASSPGGNTEAFF
. | . | TRBJ2-5 | TRBV27 | TGTGCCAGCAGTTTCCAGGGTCTGGAGACCCAGTACTTC | CASSFQGLETQYF